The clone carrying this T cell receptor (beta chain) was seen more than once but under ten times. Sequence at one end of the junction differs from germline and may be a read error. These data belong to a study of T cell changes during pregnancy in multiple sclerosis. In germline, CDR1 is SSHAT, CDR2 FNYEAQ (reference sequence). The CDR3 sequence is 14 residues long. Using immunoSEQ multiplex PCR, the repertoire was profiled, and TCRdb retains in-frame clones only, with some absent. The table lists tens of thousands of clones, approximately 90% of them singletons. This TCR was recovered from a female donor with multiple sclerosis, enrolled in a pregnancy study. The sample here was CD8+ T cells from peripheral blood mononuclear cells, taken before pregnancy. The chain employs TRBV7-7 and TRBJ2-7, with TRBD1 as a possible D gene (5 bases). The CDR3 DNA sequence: TGTGCTAGCAGCTTAGCCCTGGACACCTACGAGCAGTACTTC. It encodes CASSLALDTYEQYF.